This TCR beta chain was profiled in a study of cytomegalovirus exposure and HLA in healthy donors (dated 2017 in TCRdb). At the level of the whole study: A later analysis indicated that the 130 or so validation repertoires were generated on the platform also employed for the 650 to 850 repertoires of the first cohort. The study aimed to test whether signatures of past pathogen exposure could be identified by cataloging public T cell receptors. A separate validation cohort of approximately 130 different subjects was used in addition to the approximately 640-subject first cohort. To predict cytomegalovirus infection status, the study brought together high-throughput TCR immunosequencing, statistical association of individual TCRs with disease status, and machine learning.

General conclusions and limits of the study: According to the authors, the approach could potentially be generalized to other disease states and immunological phenotypes. A few of the identified cytomegalovirus-associated TCR beta chains were confirmed in vitro to be specific for cytomegalovirus antigens. Most TCR sequences were observed very rarely across donors, whereas some public TCRs were present in many individuals. All 130 or so repertoires were used to score co-occurrence in the validation cohort in a later analysis, because that analysis had no HLA typing for the cohort. Cytomegalovirus status was reported to be diagnosed by the classifier with high specificity and sensitivity in both the original and validation cohorts. Of the cluster scores, about 94% were above 0 in a later analysis, which found that TCRs clustered in the first cohort also tended to co-occur in the 120 or so validation repertoires. The study gave a list of 150 to 200 TCR beta chains associated with cytomegalovirus.

Libraries were built with the immunoSEQ multiplex PCR assay. Processing in the source paper ran as follows. A statistical classification framework was built for diagnosing cytomegalovirus status from the catalog of TCR beta chain sequences. Here the immuneACCESS table is served through TCRdb, limited to in-frame sequences with V and J called. Missing clones are a known gap in these copies; in checked studies unresolved V genes cover under half, and the rest lacks a known reason. V, J and clone size are those of that table, while D and trimming were read from the DNA. In this sample the table shows about 150,000 clones, around 83% of which occur a single time. The top ten clones comprise approximately 2% of the sample. The sample holds a few counts of this clone. What this receptor recognizes is not known. The input lacks base qualities; no much larger clone sits a single base away. Clipping removes 8 bases from V and 2 bases from J, with 3 as the unmatched junction base count. For CDR1 and CDR2, the germline V gene lists SNHLY and FYNNEI. The CDR3 runs 14 amino acids, cysteine and phenylalanine included. CDR3 DNA is the only sequence kept; it has 42 bases, read in frame from the first base.

The donors were included in the validation cohort of 120 subjects, a group kept apart from the roughly 670-subject first cohort. The sequence was obtained from a human donor in good health. In this chain, TRBV2 is recombined with TRBJ2-2; 9 bases in the middle match TRBD1. Sequencing input: PBMCs. CDR3 reads: CASGDRVNTGELFF. The DNA sequence reads TGTGCCAGCGGGGACAGGGTCAACACCGGGGAGCTGTTTTTT.